This TCR beta chain appears in the sequencing data of a study of blood T cell repertoires in COVID-19 (dated by TCRdb to 2020 to 2022). With respect to the entire study: The collaborator samples originated in the United States, Italy and Spain and spanned the acute and convalescent phases of COVID-19. Sample metadata almost always included a de-identified subject ID, COVID-19 status, age in years and sex. Deeply sampled blood TCRbeta repertoires from subjects exposed to, actively infected with, or recovered from COVID-19 were included in the dataset. The material from the prospective study consisted of cDNA or gDNA derived from T cells, B-cell-depleted T cells, or PBMCs. A freely available public database, intended as a resource for researchers studying the immune response to SARS-CoV-2, is where the repertoires were released. Samples were obtained from the ongoing ImmuneRACE study (first 160 participants) and from 1,254 subjects provided by 6 global collaborators. Where available, HLA class I and class II types were taken from metadata supplied by the sample provider and were not determined by assay-based typing.

Study-wide conclusions, independent of this receptor: Clinical and demographic metadata were provided uncurated, with the amount varying by source and participant.

For this clone: Its antigen specificity is not known. Base qualities are missing; no much larger clone stands one base away.

In the prospective study, participants were about 18 to 100 years old, resided in about two dozen geographic areas of the United States, and were enrolled through a virtual design. To assign participants to cohorts, the prospective study relied on clinical history that participants themselves reported in a screening survey and a study questionnaire. In the prospective study, whole blood, serum and a nasopharyngeal or oropharyngeal swab were collected from each participant by mobile phlebotomists. Prospective study participants could optionally give additional blood draws and questionnaires over an approximately two-month period. Before DNA extraction, prospective study blood samples were shipped either frozen or at room temperature. TCRbeta CDR3 regions were amplified from genomic DNA by means of the immunoSEQ Assay, a bias-controlled multiplex PCR. In the source study's methods: Nucleated cell counts per sample were estimated from amplification of reference gene primers within the assay. Sequence reads were collapsed and filtered to measure the absolute abundance of every unique TCRbeta CDR3 rearrangement. For each sample, productive Simpson clonality was calculated as the square root of Simpson's diversity index across productive rearrangements. This immuneACCESS table, as held by TCRdb, lists in-frame sequences with V and J called but not all clones. Of the missing ones, under half trace to an unresolved V gene in checked studies; the others have no known cause. That table supplies the V and J calls and clone size; D and trimming were determined from the DNA. This sample comprises under 300,000 clones, around 88% of them detected only once. The ten biggest clones cover around 3% of the sample.

CDR1 is given as SGHTS and CDR2 as YDEGEE, both from the germline V gene. V ends up 4 bases short and J 4 bases short, with an unmatched junction base count of 9. The CDR3 spans 16 residues, from the cysteine through the phenylalanine. The read is trimmed to its CDR3 DNA, 48 bases read in frame from base 1. Sequencing input: PBMCs or T cells enriched from blood (not recorded which). This TCR derives from a middle-aged woman with acute COVID-19. The chain was built from TRBV5-8 and TRBJ2-1, with 9 bases aligning to TRBD1. CDR3 protein: CASSRVGTGTYNEQFF. The nucleotide sequence reads as follows: TGTGCCAGCAGCCGCGTCGGGACAGGGACATACAATGAGCAGTTCTTC.